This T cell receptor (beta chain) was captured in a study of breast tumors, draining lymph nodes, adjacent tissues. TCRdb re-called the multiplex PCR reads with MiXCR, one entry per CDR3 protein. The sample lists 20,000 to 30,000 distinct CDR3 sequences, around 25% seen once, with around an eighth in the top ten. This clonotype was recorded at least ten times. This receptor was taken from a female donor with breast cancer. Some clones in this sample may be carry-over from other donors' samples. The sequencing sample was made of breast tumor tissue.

The CDR3: CASRGGDSYEQYF. CDR3 DNA: TGTGCCAGCCGAGGAGGTGACTCCTACGAGCAGTACTTC. The chain is built from TRBV18 and TRBJ2-7; D might be TRBD2 (5 bases). This CDR3 is 13 amino acids long. Germline V gene sequence: CDR1 KGHSH, CDR2 LQKENI. V was cut by 8 bases and J by 0 bases, with 11 bases left in between.